What follows is one T cell receptor (beta chain) and its context. Its specificity is not known. The data were taken from a study of cytomegalovirus exposure and HLA in healthy donors. Study conclusions and caveats: Among TCR beta chains of equal frequency, HLA-associated ones were more clonally expanded in a later analysis.

A multiplex PCR was run with 60 Vbeta primers and 13 Jbeta primers. Assay: immunoSEQ multiplex PCR; the TCRdb copy retains only in-frame clones and omits some. The data show approximately 120,000 clones, with roughly 76% seen just once and about 13% held by the top ten. Input material: PBMCs. The TCR sequence derives from a woman in her sixties in good health and CMV-seropositive.

CDR3 sequence (DNA): TGTGCCAGCAGTTTATCCCACGGGACTAGCGGGGGTGGAGAGCAGTACTTC. It codes for CASSLSHGTSGGGEQYF. The rearrangement joins TRBV28 to TRBJ2-7; 14 nucleotides line up with TRBD2. This CDR3 is built from 17 residues. The ends lost 1 base at V and 7 bases at J; junction bases unmatched: 9. CDR1 is MDHEN, CDR2 SYDVKM, per germline.